The rows below give T cell receptor beta chains drawn from one sample of a study of cytomegalovirus exposure and HLA in healthy donors. TCRdb keeps only in-frame clones here, not all; method: immunoSEQ multiplex PCR. The data contain 110,000 to 150,000 clones, around 88% of them singletons. Sequencing used PBMCs. The receptor source for this set is a woman aged 18-35 years in good health and CMV-seropositive. CDR3s include the opening cysteine and the closing phenylalanine or tryptophan. D genes are given only for firm matches. Only part of the rows carry a size: once, few, many, or a class if the clone is expanded.

>TRBD1|.|TRBJ1-5|TRBV4-1
CASSQGQGDRQPQHF
TGCGCCAGCAGCCAAGGACAGGGGGATCGTCAGCCCCAGCATTTT
>.|.|TRBJ2-7|TRBV2
CASNREGVSEQYF
TGTGCCAGCAACAGGGAGGGGGTCAGCGAGCAGTACTTC
>.|.|TRBJ2-2|TRBV9
CASSVGEGAGELFF
TGTGCCAGCAGCGTAGGAGAGGGGGCCGGGGAGCTGTTTTTT
>.|.|TRBJ1-3|TRBV28
CASSPGGSGNTIYF
TGTGCCAGCAGCCCCGGAGGCTCTGGAAACACCATATATTTT
>TRBD2|.|TRBJ2-3|TRBV7-6
CASSLSPITSGYTDTQYF
TGTGCCAGCAGCTTAAGCCCAATCACTAGCGGGTACACAGATACGCAGTATTTT
>TRBD1|.|TRBJ2-7|TRBV5-5
CASSWDSFYEQYF
TGTGCCAGCAGCTGGGACAGTTTCTACGAGCAGTACTTC
>.|.|TRBJ1-1|TRBV5-1
CASSLTVTNTEAFF
TGCGCCAGCAGCTTGACAGTGACCAACACTGAAGCTTTCTTT
>.|.|TRBJ1-1|TRBV2
CASSVPTGNTEAFF
TGTGCCAGCAGTGTACCTACGGGGAACACTGAAGCTTTCTTT
>TRBD1|few|TRBJ1-3|TRBV7-9
CASSSGGAGNTIYF
TGTGCCAGCAGCTCAGGGGGCGCTGGAAACACCATATATTTT
>.|.|TRBJ2-7|TRBV6-1
CASSEMGHEQYF
TGTGCCAGCAGTGAAATGGGCCACGAGCAGTACTTC
>TRBD1|.|TRBJ1-6|TRBV27
CASSTSGQGLRLRSPLHF
TGTGCCAGCAGTACCTCGGGACAGGGGCTGAGGCTGCGTTCACCCCTCCACTTT
>.|few|TRBJ1-5|TRBV2
CASSEESNQPQHF
TGTGCCAGCAGCGAGGAAAGCAATCAGCCCCAGCATTTT
>.|once|TRBJ2-3|TRBV2
CASRMDSPDTQYF
TGTGCCAGCAGGATGGACAGCCCAGATACGCAGTATTTT
>.|.|TRBJ2-2|TRBV7-2
CASSSFIRLTGTGELFF
TGTGCCAGCAGCTCATTTATTAGATTAACAGGGACCGGGGAGCTGTTTTTT
>TRBD2|.|TRBJ2-1|TRBV9
CASSVGTSFTYNEQFF
TGTGCCAGCAGCGTTGGGACTAGCTTCACCTACAATGAGCAGTTCTTC
>TRBD1|.|TRBJ1-5|TRBV4-2
CASSRGQGDQPQHF
TGTGCCAGCAGCCGAGGACAGGGCGATCAGCCCCAGCATTTT
>.|.|TRBJ2-6|TRBV7-9
CASSVNRVTGANVLTF
TGTGCCAGCAGCGTCAACAGGGTAACCGGGGCCAACGTCCTGACTTTC
>TRBD1|few|TRBJ1-6|TRBV2
CASRTDRANSPLHF
TGTGCCAGCAGAACTGACAGGGCTAATTCACCCCTCCACTTT
>TRBD1|.|TRBJ2-7|TRBV30
CAWTFKGTDYSYEQYF
TGTGCCTGGACTTTCAAGGGGACAGACTACTCCTACGAGCAGTACTTC
>TRBD1|.|TRBJ2-7|TRBV7-2
CASSLVQGHSYEQYF
TGTGCCAGCAGCTTAGTACAGGGGCACTCCTACGAGCAGTACTTC
>.|.|TRBJ2-1|TRBV7-2
CASSLRGGDEQFF
TGTGCCAGCAGCTTAAGGGGCGGCGATGAGCAGTTCTTC
>TRBD2|.|TRBJ2-1|TRBV5-1
CASSFGTSGKPFINEQFF
TGCGCCAGCAGCTTCGGGACTAGCGGGAAACCTTTTATCAATGAGCAGTTCTTC
>.|.|TRBJ2-5|TRBV5-1
CASNLQNLNQETQYF
TGCGCCAGCAATTTACAGAACCTAAACCAAGAGACCCAGTACTTC
>.|many|TRBJ2-7|TRBV6-6
CASSQGTPNEQYF
TGTGCCAGCAGCCAAGGGACACCCAACGAGCAGTACTTC
>TRBD1|.|TRBJ1-4|TRBV27
CASSLSGQGYEKLFF
TGTGCCAGCAGTTTATCCGGACAGGGTTACGAAAAACTGTTTTTT
>.|.|TRBJ2-7|TRBV5-1
CASSWTGNGEQYF
TGCGCCAGCAGCTGGACGGGAAACGGCGAGCAGTACTTC
>.|.|TRBJ2-2|TRBV7-3
CASSPEVGELFF
TGTGCCAGCAGCCCGGAGGTCGGGGAGCTGTTTTTT
>TRBD2|.|TRBJ2-3|TRBV5-1
CASSGGTSRTDTQYF
TGCGCCAGCAGCGGCGGGACTAGCCGCACAGATACGCAGTATTTT
>.|.|TRBJ1-5|TRBV21-1
CASSKEPGSCSNQPQHF
TGTGCCAGCAGCAAAGAACCGGGATCTTGTAGCAATCAGCCCCAGCATTTT
>.|once|TRBJ1-5|TRBV6-5
CASSPLPRGSQPQHF
TGTGCCAGCAGCCCCCTCCCGCGAGGAAGTCAGCCCCAGCATTTT
>TRBD1|once|TRBJ1-2|TRBV7-9
CASSFGQGEPYGYTF
TGTGCCAGCAGCTTCGGACAGGGAGAACCGTATGGCTACACCTTC
>.|few|TRBJ2-7|TRBV11-2
CASRLDTYEQYF
TGTGCCAGCAGGTTAGACACCTACGAGCAGTACTTC
>.|once|TRBJ1-2|TRBV5-4
CASSLPGEINGYTF
TGTGCCAGCAGCTTGCCAGGGGAAATAAATGGCTACACCTTC